Listed below are T cell receptor beta chains from one sample, sequenced in a study of blood T cell repertoires in COVID-19. The protocol was immunoSEQ multiplex PCR, while the TCRdb copy is restricted to in-frame clones and leaves out a portion. Seen here are around 220,000 clones, 87% observed once, and the top ten hold about 6%. The material sequenced was PBMCs or T cells enriched from blood (not recorded which). These TCRs come from a woman aged 25 to 39 with acute COVID-19. CDR3s include the opening cysteine and the closing phenylalanine or tryptophan. Each record gives: J gene, clone size, D gene, CDR3 length, V gene, CDR3 protein, CDR3 DNA. D genes are given only for firm matches. For some rows the clone size is stated as once, few or many, or as a class when expanded; others skip it.

j_gene: TRBJ1-2; abundance: few; d_gene: -; len: 13; v_gene: TRBV2; CDR3aa: CASSVGENYGYTF; CDR3nt: TGTGCCAGCAGTGTGGGCGAAAACTATGGCTACACCTTC
j_gene: TRBJ2-1; abundance: -; d_gene: TRBD2; len: 18; v_gene: TRBV6-2/TRBV6-3; CDR3aa: CASSYAYRLAGGHNEQFF; CDR3nt: TGTGCCAGCAGTTACGCCTACCGACTAGCGGGAGGACACAATGAGCAGTTCTTC
j_gene: TRBJ1-2; abundance: -; d_gene: -; len: 13; v_gene: TRBV19; CDR3aa: CASRTALNYGYTF; CDR3nt: TGTGCCAGTAGGACAGCCCTTAACTATGGCTACACCTTC
j_gene: TRBJ2-6; abundance: -; d_gene: -; len: 19; v_gene: TRBV4-3; CDR3aa: CASSQDRLEGASGANVLTF; CDR3nt: TGCGCCAGCAGCCAAGATCGGTTGGAGGGAGCCTCTGGGGCCAACGTCCTGACTTTC
j_gene: TRBJ1-6; abundance: -; d_gene: TRBD1; len: 13; v_gene: TRBV19; CDR3aa: CASQTGGHSPLHF; CDR3nt: TGTGCCAGCCAAACAGGGGGGCATTCACCCCTCCACTTT
j_gene: TRBJ1-2; abundance: -; d_gene: -; len: 14; v_gene: TRBV19; CDR3aa: CASSMLPGDYGYTF; CDR3nt: TGTGCCAGTAGTATGCTCCCCGGTGACTATGGCTACACCTTC
j_gene: TRBJ2-1; abundance: -; d_gene: -; len: 16; v_gene: TRBV10-1; CDR3aa: CASSVTPAGAYNEQFF; CDR3nt: TGCGCCAGCAGTGTGACCCCAGCGGGCGCTTACAATGAGCAGTTCTTC
j_gene: TRBJ1-2; abundance: -; d_gene: TRBD1; len: 18; v_gene: TRBV4-3; CDR3aa: CASSQEGGLLDRAYGYTF; CDR3nt: TGCGCCAGCAGCCAAGAAGGGGGTTTATTGGACAGGGCCTATGGCTACACCTTC
j_gene: TRBJ1-1; abundance: -; d_gene: -; len: 13; v_gene: TRBV6-5; CDR3aa: CATQGVTNTEAFF; CDR3nt: TGTGCCACACAAGGGGTGACGAACACTGAAGCTTTCTTT
j_gene: TRBJ2-7; abundance: -; d_gene: TRBD1; len: 14; v_gene: TRBV11-1; CDR3aa: CASSTKTGSYEQYF; CDR3nt: TGTGCCAGCAGCACCAAGACAGGGTCCTACGAGCAGTACTTC
j_gene: TRBJ2-7; abundance: -; d_gene: -; len: 15; v_gene: TRBV3-1/TRBV3-2; CDR3aa: CASSQGLLITYEQYF; CDR3nt: TGTGCCAGCAGCCAAGGACTCCTGATTACCTACGAGCAGTACTTC
j_gene: TRBJ1-5; abundance: -; d_gene: -; len: 16; v_gene: TRBV2; CDR3aa: CASSRGRVVSNQPQHF; CDR3nt: TGTGCCAGCAGCCGAGGGAGGGTTGTTAGCAATCAGCCCCAGCATTTT
j_gene: TRBJ1-3; abundance: -; d_gene: -; len: 15; v_gene: TRBV10-1; CDR3aa: CAGGGDSLSGNTIYF; CDR3nt: TGCGCCGGGGGGGGAGATTCACTCTCTGGAAACACCATATATTTT
j_gene: TRBJ2-1; abundance: -; d_gene: -; len: 16; v_gene: TRBV10-1; CDR3aa: CASSEFPPGGYNEQFF; CDR3nt: TGCGCCAGCAGTGAATTTCCCCCCGGGGGTTACAATGAGCAGTTCTTC
j_gene: TRBJ2-1; abundance: -; d_gene: -; len: 15; v_gene: TRBV9; CDR3aa: CASSVDGGPYNEQFF; CDR3nt: TGTGCCAGCAGCGTAGACGGAGGCCCTTACAATGAGCAGTTCTTC
j_gene: TRBJ2-1; abundance: -; d_gene: TRBD2; len: 15; v_gene: TRBV5-1; CDR3aa: CASSFASGTYNEQFF; CDR3nt: TGCGCCAGCAGCTTTGCTAGCGGGACCTACAATGAGCAGTTCTTC
j_gene: TRBJ2-2; abundance: -; d_gene: -; len: 17; v_gene: TRBV11-2; CDR3aa: CASSSDATSMRTGELFF; CDR3nt: TGTGCCAGCAGCTCAGACGCCACTAGTATGCGGACCGGGGAGCTGTTTTTT
j_gene: TRBJ2-1; abundance: -; d_gene: TRBD2; len: 18; v_gene: TRBV4-3; CDR3aa: CASSQGGARTSSYNEQFF; CDR3nt: TGCGCCAGCAGCCAAGGTGGGGCGCGGACTAGCTCCTACAATGAGCAGTTCTTC
j_gene: TRBJ2-2; abundance: -; d_gene: TRBD1; len: 15; v_gene: TRBV2; CDR3aa: CASSGTGSSTGELFF; CDR3nt: TGTGCCAGCAGTGGGACAGGGAGTAGCACCGGGGAGCTGTTTTTT
j_gene: TRBJ2-1; abundance: once; d_gene: -; len: 11; v_gene: TRBV20-1; CDR3aa: CSARGGAGQFF; CDR3nt: TGCAGTGCTAGAGGGGGAGCTGGGCAGTTCTTC
j_gene: TRBJ1-2; abundance: -; d_gene: -; len: 16; v_gene: TRBV10-3; CDR3aa: CAISESPVGVGSGYTF; CDR3nt: TGTGCCATCAGTGAGTCCCCAGTCGGGGTCGGGAGCGGCTACACCTTC
j_gene: TRBJ2-7; abundance: -; d_gene: TRBD2; len: 17; v_gene: TRBV7-9; CDR3aa: CASRLGGLAADSYEQYF; CDR3nt: TGTGCCAGCAGACTAGGGGGACTAGCGGCTGACTCCTACGAGCAGTACTTC